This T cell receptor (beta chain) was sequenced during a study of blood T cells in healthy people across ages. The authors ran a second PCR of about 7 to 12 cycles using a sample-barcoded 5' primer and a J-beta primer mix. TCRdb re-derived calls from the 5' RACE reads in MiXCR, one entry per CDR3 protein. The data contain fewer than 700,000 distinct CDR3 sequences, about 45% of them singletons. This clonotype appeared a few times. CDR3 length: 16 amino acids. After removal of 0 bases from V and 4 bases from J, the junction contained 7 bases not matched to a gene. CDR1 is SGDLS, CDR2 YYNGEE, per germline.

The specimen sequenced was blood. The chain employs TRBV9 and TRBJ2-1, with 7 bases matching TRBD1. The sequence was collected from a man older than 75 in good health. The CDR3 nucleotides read TGTGCCAGCAGCGTAGAAGAGGGGGCAACATACAATGAGCAGTTCTTC. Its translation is CASSVEEGATYNEQFF.